This entry lists 32 T cell receptor beta chains sequenced from one sample in a study of siplizumab effects on memory and regulatory T cells. Sequencing was performed with immunoSEQ multiplex PCR; in TCRdb, only in-frame clones are kept and a portion is missing. The table lists around 83,000 clones, 70% to 90% of them singletons, with roughly 14% in the top ten. The specimen sequenced was CD4+ T cells sorted from blood. Receptors were obtained from a human donor in good health.

In its sample, this clone was seen once. This chain connects TRBV19 to TRBJ1-2, with D possibly TRBD1 on 6 matching bases. CDR1 and CDR2 from the germline V gene are LNHDA and SQIVND (reference sequence). V was shortened by 7 bases and J by 2 bases, with 8 bases between the two germline ends. CDR3 length equals 12 residues. DNA for the CDR3: TGTGCCAGTATGACAGGCAACTATGGCTACACCTTC. Translating gives CASMTGNYGYTF.

This chain connects TRBV12-5 to TRBJ1-4, with 9 bases identical to TRBD1. Per germline, CDR1 LGHNT and CDR2 FRNRAP. The V and J ends lost 6 bases and 4 bases, in that order; junction bases with no gene match: 6. The CDR3 consists of 15 residues. CDR3 sequence: CASGPGQGYNEKLFF. In nucleotides, the CDR3 is TGTGCTAGTGGGCCAGGACAGGGGTATAATGAAAAACTGTTTTTT.

The chain employs TRBV30 and TRBJ2-5; 9 bases fit TRBD2. Germline V gives CDR1 GTSNPN, CDR2 SVGIG (reference sequence). The CDR3 runs to 13 residues. Unmatched junction bases numbered 7, after V lost 4 bases and J lost 7 bases. CDR3 DNA: TGTGCCTGGACTAGCGGGAAGGAGGGGACCCAGTACTTC. Translation gives CAWTSGKEGTQYF.

The chain couples TRBV28 to TRBJ1-2, with 9 nucleotides matching TRBD1. Germline V lookup: CDR1 MDHEN, CDR2 SYDVKM. Trimming took 4 bases from V and 4 from J; bases not matched to a gene: 13. The length of the CDR3 is 17 residues. This CDR3 reads CASSWDEDRGGPYGYTF. As DNA, the CDR3 is TGTGCCAGCAGTTGGGACGAGGACAGGGGAGGGCCCTATGGCTACACCTTC.

The chain carries TRBV5-1 and TRBJ2-3; 9 positions agree with TRBD2. Germline assignment: CDR1 SGHRS and CDR2 YFSETQ. V was clipped by 1 base and J by 1 base; unmatched bases: 10. The CDR3 has 18 residues. DNA of the CDR3: TGCGCCAGCAGCTTGATGGCGGGAGGGCGTCGTGGCACAGATACGCAGTATTTT. Translating it yields CASSLMAGGRRGTDTQYF. Complete variable domain (other parts from reference TRBV5-1 and TRBJ2-3): KAGVTQTPRYLIKTRGQQVTLSCSPISGHRSVSWYQQTPGQGLQFLFEYFSETQRNKGNFPGRFSGRQFSNSRSEMNVSTLELGDSALYLCASSLMAGGRRGTDTQYFGPGTRLTVL.

The rearrangement links TRBV6-5 to TRBJ1-5; D ambiguous. V was shortened by 5 bases and J by 7 bases, with 9 bases between the two germline ends. Germline V CDR1 and CDR2: MNHEY, SVGAGI. This CDR3 has 12 residues. This CDR3 reads CASSDGYQPQHF. CDR3 DNA: TGTGCCAGCAGTGACGGATACCAGCCCCAGCATTTT.

This chain uses TRBV10-3 with TRBJ2-7; 10 bases align to TRBD1. Germline values: CDR1 ENHRY, CDR2 SYGVKD. V shed 10 bases and J 4 bases; nucleotides not matched to a gene: 4. CDR3 size: 12 residues. CDR3 DNA sequence: TGTGCCACGGGACAGGGGACGTACGAGCAGTACTTC. Translation: CATGQGTYEQYF.

The V and J genes are TRBV9 and TRBJ1-1; D is possibly TRBD1 (6 bases). Per the germline V gene, CDR1 is SGDLS and CDR2 is YYNGEE. Trimming stripped 4 bases from V and 6 bases from J, with 10 bases between. This CDR3 is built from 12 residues. The CDR3 is CASSPTGSEAFF. The CDR3 DNA follows: TGTGCCAGCAGCCCAACAGGGTCTGAAGCTTTCTTT.

Here the CDR3 reads CASKNPTTPGANVLTF. The CDR3 region has the DNA TGTGCCAGTAAAAACCCTACGACCCCTGGGGCCAACGTCCTGACTTTC. This sequence joins TRBV2 and TRBJ2-6; D call uncertain. V lost 9 bases to trimming and J lost 2 bases, with 17 bases between them. The germline V gene has CDR1 SNHLY and CDR2 FYNNEI. The CDR3 is 16 amino acids.

The J gene is TRBJ1-1, the V gene TRBV25-1, with D maybe TRBD1 (5 bases). Trimming took off 6 bases at V and 5 bases at J, with 19 bases between the two ends. Looked up from germline, CDR1 is MGHDK and CDR2 is SYGVNS. The CDR3 contains 15 residues. The CDR3 region has the DNA TGTGCCAGCAGCGAAGCGGGGCCGCGAGGGACTGAAGCTTTCTTT. It is translated as CASSEAGPRGTEAFF. The full variable domain, in which reference TRBV25-1 and TRBJ1-1 provide the parts outside the CDR3, is EADIYQTPRYLVIGTGKKITLECSQTMGHDKMYWYQQDPGMELHLIHYSYGVNSTEKGDLSSESTVSRIRTEHFPLTLESARPSHTSQYLCASSEAGPRGTEAFFGQGTRLTVV.

The rearrangement uses TRBV27 and TRBJ2-5, with D maybe TRBD1 (6 bases). This CDR3 is 15 amino acids long. The ends were cut back, 5 bases at V and 2 bases at J, with 15 bases in the middle. From germline, CDR1 is MNHEY and CDR2 SMNVEV (reference sequence). In nucleotides, the CDR3 is TGTGCCAGCAGTCCCCGCCAGGGGAGACAAGAGACCCAGTACTTC. Its protein product is CASSPRQGRQETQYF.

V and J are TRBV5-6 and TRBJ2-1; 10 nucleotides align to TRBD2. Germline CDR1 SGHDT, CDR2 YYEEEE. This CDR3 spans 15 amino acids. V lost 2 bases and J lost 8; bases outside the gene matches: 7. CDR3 amino acids: CASSFLAGVRDEQFF. The CDR3 bases are TGTGCCAGCAGCTTCCTAGCGGGAGTAAGGGATGAGCAGTTCTTC.

The rearrangement uses TRBV2 and TRBJ1-5; D unclear. Trimming shortened V by 5 bases and J by 5 bases, and 7 bases separated the two germline ends. Germline CDR1 and CDR2: SNHLY and FYNNEI. The CDR3 is made up of 12 amino acids. The DNA for the CDR3 is TGTGCCAGCAGTCCTCCCTATCAGCCCCAGCATTTT. Encoded protein: CASSPPYQPQHF.

The CDR3 spells CASSPRGTLLNEKLFF. CDR3 in DNA: TGTGCCAGCAGCCCCCGGGGGACTTTACTTAATGAAAAACTGTTTTTT. The chain employs TRBV7-9 and TRBJ1-4; D is perhaps TRBD1 (5 bases). V lost 5 bases, J lost 4 bases, and 17 bases lay in between. Germline V CDR1 and CDR2: SEHNR, FQNEAQ (reference sequence). The CDR3 contains 16 residues.

This chain links TRBV7-2 with TRBJ2-7; TRBD1 matches 7 bases. With V trimmed by 1 base and J by 2 bases, 5 bases remained unmatched. Per germline, CDR1 SGHTA and CDR2 FQGNSA. The CDR3 covers 15 residues. CDR3 loop: CASSLGQGPPYEQYF. The CDR3 DNA follows: TGTGCCAGCAGCTTAGGACAGGGCCCCCCCTACGAGCAGTACTTC.

The V gene is TRBV28, the J gene TRBJ1-2; 8 nucleotides agree with TRBD1. The CDR3 is made up of 15 amino acids. CDR1 is MDHEN and CDR2 is SYDVKM in the germline V gene. The V gene end was trimmed by 6 bases and the J gene end by 7 bases; junction bases not matched to a gene: 13. The CDR3 coding sequence is TGTGCCAGCAGCCCTACTGGACAGGGAGTGAGTGGCTACACCTTC. Translation: CASSPTGQGVSGYTF.

This chain uses TRBV5-6 with TRBJ2-7; 8 bases fit TRBD1. The CDR3 loop spans 15 amino acids. Per the germline V gene, CDR1 is SGHDT and CDR2 is YYEEEE. J was trimmed by 7 bases and V by 4 bases; bases with no gene match: 13. Here the CDR3 reads CASSTTGEVSWEQYF. The CDR3 DNA reads TGTGCCAGCAGCACGACAGGGGAGGTATCGTGGGAGCAGTACTTC.

The chain recombines TRBV11-2 with TRBJ1-2; the D gene is possibly TRBD1 (6 bases). In germline, CDR1 is SGHAT, CDR2 FQNNGV. The CDR3 consists of 15 residues. Trimming took off 3 bases at V and 1 base at J, with 12 bases between the two ends. The CDR3 here is CASSLSRGHNYGYTF. In DNA, the CDR3 is TGTGCCAGCAGCTTGAGCAGGGGACATAACTATGGCTACACCTTC.

J is TRBJ2-7 and V is TRBV18; possibly TRBD1 for D (6 bases). Trimming took off 5 bases at V and 3 bases at J, with 14 bases between the two ends. Germline V gene sequence: CDR1 KGHSH, CDR2 LQKENI. CDR3 length: 14 amino acids. In nucleotides, the CDR3 is TGTGCCAGCTCAATTAGGGACACCTTCTACGAGCAGTACTTC. Its translation is CASSIRDTFYEQYF.

The CDR3 nucleotides are TGCGCCAGCAGCCAAGATCTCGGGCTAGCGGGGGGGAGGGCCCAGTACTTC. It encodes CASSQDLGLAGGRAQYF. V gene TRBV4-3 combines with J gene TRBJ2-5, with 12 bases fitting TRBD2. After removal of 0 bases from V and 9 bases from J, the junction contained 11 bases not matched to a gene. The CDR3 runs to 17 residues. Germline loops: CDR1 LGHNA, CDR2 YSLEER.

This chain connects TRBV11-2 to TRBJ2-7; possibly TRBD2 for D (5 bases). The ends were cut back, 5 bases at V and 3 bases at J, with 11 bases in the middle. CDR1 is SGHAT, CDR2 FQNNGV, per germline. This CDR3 has 13 amino acids. CDR3 region: CASSPRRGYEQYF. The DNA of the CDR3 is TGTGCCAGCAGCCCGAGACGGGGCTACGAGCAGTACTTC.

As concerns this clone: Other nucleotide sequences in the sample specify the same CDR3. The chain has TRBV5-1 and TRBJ2-7, with D perhaps TRBD2 (6 bases). CDR3 size: 14 residues. Germline V gene data show CDR1 as SGHRS and CDR2 as YFSETQ. Trimming took 0 bases from V and 2 from J, leaving 9 bases between them. The CDR3, as DNA: TGCGCCAGCAGCTTGGTTGCGGGAACCTACGAGCAGTACTTC. Residues: CASSLVAGTYEQYF.

V usage is TRBV5-4 and J usage is TRBJ2-5; D is ambiguous. Trimming left V 0 bases short and J 3 bases short, with 9 bases between. Germline CDR1 reads SGHNT; CDR2 reads YYREEE (reference sequence). The CDR3 has 14 residues. CDR3 sequence (DNA): TGTGCCAGCAGCTTGGGACGTTGGAAAGAGACCCAGTACTTC. Translation: CASSLGRWKETQYF.

The rearrangement joins TRBV25-1 to TRBJ2-1; D may match TRBD1 or TRBD2 (5 bases each). With 3 bases removed from V and 2 bases from J, the gap between germline ends came to 14 bases. This CDR3 has 16 amino acids. Germline lookup yields CDR1 MGHDK and CDR2 SYGVNS. The CDR3 protein is CASSEPGTLAYNEQFF. As DNA, the CDR3 is TGTGCCAGCAGTGAGCCCGGGACCCTGGCCTACAATGAGCAGTTCTTC.

This chain uses TRBV30 with TRBJ1-2; 8 nucleotides agree with TRBD1. Trimming cost V 4 bases and J 8 bases; bases outside gene matches: 9. Germline V CDR1 and CDR2: GTSNPN, SVGIG (reference sequence). CDR3 length equals 13 residues. The CDR3 DNA reads as TGTGCCTGGACGCTGCAGGGGGCCCGCGGCTACACCTTC. This codes for CAWTLQGARGYTF.

This chain joins TRBV30 and TRBJ1-3; D may be TRBD1 (5 bases). V was cut by 6 bases and J by 2 bases, with 8 bases left in between. CDR1 is GTSNPN and CDR2 is SVGIG in the germline V gene (reference sequence). This CDR3 comprises 12 residues. For the CDR3, the DNA is TGTGCCTGTGGGACGGCTGGAAACACCATATATTTT. It translates to CACGTAGNTIYF.

The chain combines TRBV4-2 with TRBJ1-4; a possible D gene is TRBD1 (5 bases). The germline V gene has CDR1 LGHNA and CDR2 YNFKEQ. The CDR3 has 16 residues. V shed 3 bases and J shed 2 bases, with 13 bases lying between them. CDR3 bases: TGTGCCAGCAGCCACCGAGGGGATCCGACTAATGAAAAACTGTTTTTT. This codes for CASSHRGDPTNEKLFF.

The rearrangement joins TRBV6-5 to TRBJ1-1, with 7 bases identical to TRBD1. After removal of 6 bases from V and 0 bases from J, the junction contained 7 bases not matched to a gene. This CDR3 has 15 amino acids. The germline V gene has CDR1 MNHEY and CDR2 SVGAGI. The CDR3 spells CASSRDSFMNTEAFF. CDR3 DNA: TGTGCCAGCAGCCGGGACAGCTTCATGAACACTGAAGCTTTCTTT.

V usage is TRBV6-4 and J usage is TRBJ2-3; D is perhaps TRBD1 or TRBD2 (5 bases each). V lost 2 bases to trimming and J lost 2 bases, with 8 bases between them. The CDR3 is made up of 14 amino acids. Germline V CDR1 and CDR2: MRHNA, SNTAGT. In DNA form, the CDR3 reads TGTGCCAGCAGTGACAGAGGGGACACAGATACGCAGTATTTT. Protein: CASSDRGDTDTQYF.

J is TRBJ2-3 and V is TRBV29-1, with 8 bases lining up with TRBD1. Germline values: CDR1 SQVTM, CDR2 ANQGSEA. The CDR3 spans 15 residues. V was pared by 5 bases and J by 0 bases, with 7 bases of the junction left unmatched. The chain's CDR3 is CSVTGTGPSTDTQYF. CDR3 DNA sequence: TGCAGCGTTACTGGGACAGGACCTAGCACAGATACGCAGTATTTT.

The chain joins TRBV14 to TRBJ2-7; weak D call: TRBD2 (6 bases). The CDR3 contains 14 residues. Trimming shortened V by 1 base and J by 3 bases, and 10 bases separated the two germline ends. Germline CDR1 and CDR2: SGHDN and FVKESK. The DNA of the CDR3 is TGTGCCAGCAGCCAAGTCTGGCGGGACTACGAGCAGTACTTC. Translation gives CASSQVWRDYEQYF.

The CDR3 coding sequence is TGTGCCAGCAGTGATTTGGGAGATACGCAGTATTTT. This sequence encodes CASSDLGDTQYF. V is TRBV6-1 and J is TRBJ2-3, with D uncertain. V was trimmed by 3 bases and J by 5 bases, leaving 6 bases between them. The germline gives CDR1 MNHNS, CDR2 SASEGT. The CDR3 totals 12 residues.